This T cell receptor beta chain was recorded in a study of T cell clones after liver transplantation. The overall study: In this trial, immunosuppression withdrawal was attempted within 2 years of liver transplant. TCRbeta sequencing after a pre-transplant mixed lymphocyte reaction identified graft-donor-reactive clones, later tracked in post-transplant blood. Patients counted as tolerant after at least one year off all immunosuppression, enzymes not exceeding twice normal.

Details on this clone: Its target is unknown.

Sequenced by immunoSEQ multiplex PCR; TCRdb stores in-frame clones only, minus some. The data contain over 100,000 clones, roughly four fifths of them singletons. Study-wide findings and caveats: Circulating graft-donor-reactive CD4 TCRbeta sequences fell significantly post-transplant in most of the 8 subjects.

The CDR3 contains 14 residues. Germline CDR1 is MNHNY and CDR2 is SVGAGI (reference sequence). V lost 6 bases and J 1 base, leaving 12 bases between the germline ends. This chain joins TRBV6-6 and TRBJ1-1; unclear D gene. The receptor comes from a human donor who received a liver transplant. The source material was CD4+ T cells from blood, sampled before liver transplant. The CDR3 region has the DNA TGTGCCAGCAGGACCACGCAGAGGAACACTGAAGCTTTCTTT. This encodes CASRTTQRNTEAFF.